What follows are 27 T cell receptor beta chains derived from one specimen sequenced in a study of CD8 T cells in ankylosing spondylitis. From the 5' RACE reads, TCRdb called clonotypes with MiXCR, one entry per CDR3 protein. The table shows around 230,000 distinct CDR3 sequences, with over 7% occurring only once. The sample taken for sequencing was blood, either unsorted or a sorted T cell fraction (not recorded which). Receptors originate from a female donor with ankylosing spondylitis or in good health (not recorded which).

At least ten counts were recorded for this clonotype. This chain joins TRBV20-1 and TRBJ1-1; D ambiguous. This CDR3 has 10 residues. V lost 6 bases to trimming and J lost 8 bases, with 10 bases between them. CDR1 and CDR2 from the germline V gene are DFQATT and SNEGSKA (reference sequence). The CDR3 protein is CSAIRGEAFF. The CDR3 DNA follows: TGCAGTGCCATCCGGGGAGAAGCTTTCTTT.

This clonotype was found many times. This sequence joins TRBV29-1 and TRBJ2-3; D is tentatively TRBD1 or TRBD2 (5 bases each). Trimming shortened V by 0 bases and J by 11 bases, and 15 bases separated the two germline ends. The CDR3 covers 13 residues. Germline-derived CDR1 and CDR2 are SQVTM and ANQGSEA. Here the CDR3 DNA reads TGCAGCGTTGAAGATTCTTTCCGGGACGAGCAGTATTTT. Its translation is CSVEDSFRDEQYF.

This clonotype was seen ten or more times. In DNA, the CDR3 is TGTGCCAGCCAACTAGGGCAAACCACCGGGGAGCTGTTTTTT. Its translation is CASQLGQTTGELFF. V gene TRBV12-3 or TRBV12-4 combines with J gene TRBJ2-2; D might be TRBD2 (5 bases). CDR3 size: 14 residues. Trimming took 8 bases from V and 4 from J, leaving 14 bases between them.

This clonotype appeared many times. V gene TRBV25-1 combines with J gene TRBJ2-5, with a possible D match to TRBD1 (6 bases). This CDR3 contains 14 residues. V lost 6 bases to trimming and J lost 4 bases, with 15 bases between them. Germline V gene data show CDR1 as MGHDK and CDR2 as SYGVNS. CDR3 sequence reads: CASRLRTAPETQYF. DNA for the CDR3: TGTGCCAGCAGACTTAGGACAGCCCCAGAGACCCAGTACTTC. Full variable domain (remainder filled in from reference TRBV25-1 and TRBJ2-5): EADIYQTPRYLVIGTGKKITLECSQTMGHDKMYWYQQDPGMELHLIHYSYGVNSTEKGDLSSESTVSRIRTEHFPLTLESARPSHTSQYLCASRLRTAPETQYFGPGTRLLVL.

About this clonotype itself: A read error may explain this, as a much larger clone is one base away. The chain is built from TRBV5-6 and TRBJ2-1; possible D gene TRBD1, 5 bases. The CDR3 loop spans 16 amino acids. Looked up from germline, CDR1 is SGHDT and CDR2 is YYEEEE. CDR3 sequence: CASRPQGLGSHNEQFF. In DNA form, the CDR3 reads TGTGCCAGCAGACCCCAGGGTTTGGGCTCCCACAATGAGCAGTTCTTC.

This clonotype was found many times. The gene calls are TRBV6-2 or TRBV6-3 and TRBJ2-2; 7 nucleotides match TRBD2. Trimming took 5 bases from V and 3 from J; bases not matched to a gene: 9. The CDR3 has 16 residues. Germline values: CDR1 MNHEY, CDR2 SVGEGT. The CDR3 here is CASSNQAGEHTGELFF. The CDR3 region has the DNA TGTGCCAGCAGTAACCAGGCGGGAGAGCACACCGGGGAGCTGTTTTTT.

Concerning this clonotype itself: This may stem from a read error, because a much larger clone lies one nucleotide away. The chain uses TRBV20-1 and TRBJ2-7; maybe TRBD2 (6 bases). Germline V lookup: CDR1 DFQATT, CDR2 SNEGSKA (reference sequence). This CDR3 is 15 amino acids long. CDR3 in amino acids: CSVRDGGIPTYEQYF. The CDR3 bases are TGCAGTGTTAGAGATGGAGGGATTCCAACCTACGAGCAGTACTTC.

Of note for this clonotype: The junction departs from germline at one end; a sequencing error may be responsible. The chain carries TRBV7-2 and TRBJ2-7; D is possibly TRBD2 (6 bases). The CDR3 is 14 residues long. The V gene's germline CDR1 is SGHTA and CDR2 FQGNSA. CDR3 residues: CASSFSGLYYEQHF. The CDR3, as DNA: TGTGCTAGCAGCTTCAGCGGGCTCTACTACGAGCAGCACTTC.

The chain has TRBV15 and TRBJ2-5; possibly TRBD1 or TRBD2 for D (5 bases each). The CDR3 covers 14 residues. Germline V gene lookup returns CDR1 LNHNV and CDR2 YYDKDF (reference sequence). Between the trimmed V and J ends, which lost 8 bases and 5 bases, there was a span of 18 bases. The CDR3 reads CATAVEGTRETQYF. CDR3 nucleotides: TGTGCCACCGCCGTTGAGGGGACGAGGGAGACCCAGTACTTC.

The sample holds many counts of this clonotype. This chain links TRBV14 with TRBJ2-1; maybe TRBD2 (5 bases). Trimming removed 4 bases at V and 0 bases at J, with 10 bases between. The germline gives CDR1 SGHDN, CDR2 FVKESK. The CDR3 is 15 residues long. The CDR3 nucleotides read TGTGCCAGCAGCCGAGGGTTAAACTCCTACAATGAGCAGTTCTTC. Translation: CASSRGLNSYNEQFF. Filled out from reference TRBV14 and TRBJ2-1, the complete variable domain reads EAGVTQFPSHSVIEKGQTVTLRCDPISGHDNLYWYRRVMGKEIKFLLHFVKESKQDESGMPNNRFLAERTGGTYSTLKVQPAELEDSGVYFCASSRGLNSYNEQFFGPGTRLTVL.

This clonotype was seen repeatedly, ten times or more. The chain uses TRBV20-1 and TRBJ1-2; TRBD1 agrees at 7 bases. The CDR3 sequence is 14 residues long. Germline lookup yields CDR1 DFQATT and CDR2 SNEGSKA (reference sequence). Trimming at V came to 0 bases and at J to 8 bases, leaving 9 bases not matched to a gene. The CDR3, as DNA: TGCAGTGCTAGAGATTCGGACAGGCGGGTCGGCTACACCTTC. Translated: CSARDSDRRVGYTF.

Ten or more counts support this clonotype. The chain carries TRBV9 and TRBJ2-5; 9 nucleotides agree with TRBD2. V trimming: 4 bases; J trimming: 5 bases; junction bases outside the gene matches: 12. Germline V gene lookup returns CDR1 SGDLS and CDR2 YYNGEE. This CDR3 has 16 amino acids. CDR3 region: CASSFGDYSGSETQYF. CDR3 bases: TGTGCCAGCAGCTTCGGCGATTATAGCGGGAGCGAGACCCAGTACTTC.

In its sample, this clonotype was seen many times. The CDR3: CATSRLAKYNEQFF. The CDR3 bases are TGTGCCACCAGCAGACTAGCGAAATACAATGAGCAGTTCTTC. The chain couples TRBV15 to TRBJ2-1; maybe TRBD2 (6 bases). The CDR3 runs to 14 residues. Germline lookup yields CDR1 LNHNV and CDR2 YYDKDF (reference sequence). V was shortened by 2 bases and J by 4 bases, with 9 bases between the two germline ends.

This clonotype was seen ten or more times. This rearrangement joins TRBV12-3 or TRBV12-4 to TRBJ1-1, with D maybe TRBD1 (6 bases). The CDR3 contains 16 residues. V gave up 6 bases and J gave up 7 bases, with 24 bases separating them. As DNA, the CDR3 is TGTGCCAGCAGCCTCACCTACAGGGAGGGAGAGAGTGAAGCTTTCTTT. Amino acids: CASSLTYREGESEAFF.

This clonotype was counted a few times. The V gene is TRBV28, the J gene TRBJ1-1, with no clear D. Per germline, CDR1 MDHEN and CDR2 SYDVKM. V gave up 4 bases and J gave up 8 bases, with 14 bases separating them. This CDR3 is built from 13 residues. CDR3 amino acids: CASSSAGGQEAFF. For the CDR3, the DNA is TGTGCCAGCAGTTCGGCGGGAGGGCAGGAAGCTTTCTTT.

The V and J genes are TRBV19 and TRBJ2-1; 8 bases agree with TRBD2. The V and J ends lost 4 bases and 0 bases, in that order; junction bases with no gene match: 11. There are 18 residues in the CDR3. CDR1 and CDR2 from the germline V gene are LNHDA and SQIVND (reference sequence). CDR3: CASSTFGSGVSSYNEQFF. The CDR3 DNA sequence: TGTGCCAGTAGTACCTTTGGTAGCGGGGTGAGCTCCTACAATGAGCAGTTCTTC. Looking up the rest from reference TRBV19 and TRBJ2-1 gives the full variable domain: DGGITQSPKYLFRKEGQNVTLSCEQNLNHDAMYWYRQDPGQGLRLIYYSQIVNDFQKGDIAEGYSVSREKKESFPLTVTSAQKNPTAFYLCASSTFGSGVSSYNEQFFGPGTRLTVL.

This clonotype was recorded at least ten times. CDR3 nucleotides: TGCAGCGTTACCCGGTCGGGCAATGAGCAGTTCTTC. This gives the protein CSVTRSGNEQFF. The chain is built from TRBV29-1 and TRBJ2-1; D gene unclear. Trimming took 5 bases from V and 6 from J, leaving 11 bases between them. This CDR3 contains 12 residues. CDR1 and CDR2 from the germline V gene are SQVTM and ANQGSEA.

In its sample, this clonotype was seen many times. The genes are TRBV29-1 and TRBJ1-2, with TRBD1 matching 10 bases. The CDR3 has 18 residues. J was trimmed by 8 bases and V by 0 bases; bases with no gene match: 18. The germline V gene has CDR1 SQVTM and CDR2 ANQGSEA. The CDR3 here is CSVEDLGTGERAFRGYTF. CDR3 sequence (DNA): TGCAGCGTTGAAGATCTGGGGACAGGGGAGCGGGCCTTTCGAGGCTACACCTTC.

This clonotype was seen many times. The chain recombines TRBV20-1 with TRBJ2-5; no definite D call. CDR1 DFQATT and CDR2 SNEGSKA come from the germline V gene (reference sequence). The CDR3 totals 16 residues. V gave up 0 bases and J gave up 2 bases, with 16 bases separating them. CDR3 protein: CSARDFGRQWQETQYF. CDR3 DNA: TGCAGTGCTAGAGATTTTGGCCGTCAGTGGCAAGAGACCCAGTACTTC.

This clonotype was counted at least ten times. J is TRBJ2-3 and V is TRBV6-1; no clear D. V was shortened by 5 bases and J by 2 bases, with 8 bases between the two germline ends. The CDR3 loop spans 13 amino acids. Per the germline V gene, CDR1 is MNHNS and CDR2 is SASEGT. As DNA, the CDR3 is TGTGCCAGCAGTAGAGGTGCCACAGATACGCAGTATTTT. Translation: CASSRGATDTQYF.

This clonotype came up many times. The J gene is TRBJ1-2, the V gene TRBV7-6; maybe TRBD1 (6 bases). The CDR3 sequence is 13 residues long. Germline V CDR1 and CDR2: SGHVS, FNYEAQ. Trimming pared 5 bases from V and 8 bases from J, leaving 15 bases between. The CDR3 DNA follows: TGTGCCAGCAGCCCCGGACAGTTTGACGGCTACACCTTC. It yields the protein CASSPGQFDGYTF.

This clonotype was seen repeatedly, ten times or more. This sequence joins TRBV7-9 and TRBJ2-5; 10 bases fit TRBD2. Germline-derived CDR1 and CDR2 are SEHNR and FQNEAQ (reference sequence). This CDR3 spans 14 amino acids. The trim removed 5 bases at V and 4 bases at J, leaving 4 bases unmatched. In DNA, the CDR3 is TGTGCCAGCAGCCAAGCGGGAGGGCCAGAGACCCAGTACTTC. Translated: CASSQAGGPETQYF. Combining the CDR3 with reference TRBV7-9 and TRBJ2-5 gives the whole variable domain DTGVSQNPRHKITKRGQNVTFRCDPISEHNRLYWYRQTLGQGPEFLTYFQNEAQLEKSRLLSDRFSAERPKGSFSTLEIQRTEQGDSAMYLCASSQAGGPETQYFGPGTRLLVL.

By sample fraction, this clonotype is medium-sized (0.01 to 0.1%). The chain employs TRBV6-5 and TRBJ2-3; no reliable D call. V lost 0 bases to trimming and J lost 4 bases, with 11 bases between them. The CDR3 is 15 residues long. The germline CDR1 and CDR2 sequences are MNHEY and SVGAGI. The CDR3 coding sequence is TGTGCCAGCAGTTACTCGATAATAGGAGCAGATACGCAGTATTTT. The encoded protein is CASSYSIIGADTQYF.

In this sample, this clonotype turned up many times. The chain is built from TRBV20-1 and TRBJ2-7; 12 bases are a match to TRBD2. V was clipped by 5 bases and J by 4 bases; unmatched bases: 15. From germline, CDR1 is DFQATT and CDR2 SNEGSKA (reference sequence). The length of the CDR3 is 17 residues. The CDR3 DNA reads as TGCAGTGCTTACTCCCTCCTCCAGACTAGCGGGAGTTACGAGCAGTACTTC. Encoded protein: CSAYSLLQTSGSYEQYF.

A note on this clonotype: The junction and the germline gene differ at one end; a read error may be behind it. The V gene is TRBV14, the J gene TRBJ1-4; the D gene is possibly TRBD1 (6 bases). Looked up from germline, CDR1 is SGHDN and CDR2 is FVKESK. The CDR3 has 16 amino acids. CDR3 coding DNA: TGTGCCAACAGCGTATTACAGGGAGAAGGGGATGAAAAACTGTTTTTT. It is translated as CANSVLQGEGDEKLFF.

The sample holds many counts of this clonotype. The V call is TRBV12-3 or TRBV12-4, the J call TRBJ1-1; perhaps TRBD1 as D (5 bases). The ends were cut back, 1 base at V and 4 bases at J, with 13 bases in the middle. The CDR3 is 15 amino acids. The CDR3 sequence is CASSLEPVGGTEAFF. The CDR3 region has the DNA TGTGCCAGCAGTTTAGAGCCGGTTGGGGGCACTGAAGCTTTCTTT.

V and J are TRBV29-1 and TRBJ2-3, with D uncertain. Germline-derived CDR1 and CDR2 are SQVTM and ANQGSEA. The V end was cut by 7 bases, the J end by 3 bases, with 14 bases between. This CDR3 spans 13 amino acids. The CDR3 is CSARGRLTDTQYF. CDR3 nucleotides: TGCAGCGCGAGAGGCAGGTTGACAGATACGCAGTATTTT.